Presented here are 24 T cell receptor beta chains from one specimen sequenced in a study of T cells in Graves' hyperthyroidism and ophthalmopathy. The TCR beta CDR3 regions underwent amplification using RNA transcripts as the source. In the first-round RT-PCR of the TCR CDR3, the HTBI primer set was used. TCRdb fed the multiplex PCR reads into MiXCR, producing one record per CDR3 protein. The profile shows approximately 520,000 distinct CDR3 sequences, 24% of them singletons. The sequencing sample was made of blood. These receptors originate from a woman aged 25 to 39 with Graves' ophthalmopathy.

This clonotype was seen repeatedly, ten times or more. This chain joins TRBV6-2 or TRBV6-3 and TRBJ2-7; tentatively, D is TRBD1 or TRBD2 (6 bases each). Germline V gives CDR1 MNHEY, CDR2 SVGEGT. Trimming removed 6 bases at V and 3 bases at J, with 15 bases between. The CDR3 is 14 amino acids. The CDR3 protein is CASRASGALYEQYF. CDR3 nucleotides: TGTGCCAGCAGGGCTTCGGGGGCCCTCTACGAGCAGTACTTC.

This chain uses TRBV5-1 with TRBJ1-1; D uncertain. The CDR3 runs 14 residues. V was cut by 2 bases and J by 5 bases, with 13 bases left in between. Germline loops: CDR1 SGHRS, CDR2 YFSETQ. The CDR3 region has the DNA TGCGCCAGCAGCTTAGACGTATTGGGTACTGAAGCTTTCTTT. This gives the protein CASSLDVLGTEAFF.

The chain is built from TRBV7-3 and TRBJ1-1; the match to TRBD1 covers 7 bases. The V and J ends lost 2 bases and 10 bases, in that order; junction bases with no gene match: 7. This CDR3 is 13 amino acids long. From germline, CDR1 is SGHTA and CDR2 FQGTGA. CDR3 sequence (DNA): TGTGCCAGCAGCTTAGGACAGGTCGCGCCAGCTTTCTTT. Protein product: CASSLGQVAPAFF.

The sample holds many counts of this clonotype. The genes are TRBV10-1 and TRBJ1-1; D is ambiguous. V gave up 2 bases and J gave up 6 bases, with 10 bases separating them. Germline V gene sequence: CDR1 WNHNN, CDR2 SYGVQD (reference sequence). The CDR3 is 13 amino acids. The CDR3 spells CASSESGVAEAFF. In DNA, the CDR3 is TGCGCCAGCAGTGAGAGCGGGGTGGCTGAAGCTTTCTTT.

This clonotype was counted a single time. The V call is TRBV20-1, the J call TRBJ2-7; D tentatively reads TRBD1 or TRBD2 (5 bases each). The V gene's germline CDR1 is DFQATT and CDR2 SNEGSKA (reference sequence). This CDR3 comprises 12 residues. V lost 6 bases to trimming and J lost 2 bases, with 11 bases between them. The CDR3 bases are TGCAGTGCCGGGGCCAGAACCTACGAGCAGTACTTC. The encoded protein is CSAGARTYEQYF.

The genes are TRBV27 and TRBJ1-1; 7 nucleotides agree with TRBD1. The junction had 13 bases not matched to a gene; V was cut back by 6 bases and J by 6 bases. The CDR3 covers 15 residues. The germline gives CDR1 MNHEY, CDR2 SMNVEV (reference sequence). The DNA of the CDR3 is TGTGCCAGCAGGAATTTTAAGACAGGGAGGTCTGAAGCTTTCTTT. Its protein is CASRNFKTGRSEAFF.

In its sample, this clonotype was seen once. The CDR3 nucleotides read TGTGCCAGCAGTCGGACAGGGCCTTTCTATGGCTACACCTTC. Its protein is CASSRTGPFYGYTF. V usage is TRBV6-1 and J usage is TRBJ1-2; 8 nucleotides agree with TRBD1. This CDR3 is 14 amino acids long. The trim removed 5 bases at V and 4 bases at J, leaving 6 bases unmatched. Germline V gives CDR1 MNHNS, CDR2 SASEGT.

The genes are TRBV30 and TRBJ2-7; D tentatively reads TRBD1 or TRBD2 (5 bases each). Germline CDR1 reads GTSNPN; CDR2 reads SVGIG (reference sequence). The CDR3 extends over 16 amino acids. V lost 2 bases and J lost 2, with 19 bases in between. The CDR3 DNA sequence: TGTGCCTGGAGTACACCCCTCCGGGACGGGACCTACGAGCAGTACTTC. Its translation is CAWSTPLRDGTYEQYF.

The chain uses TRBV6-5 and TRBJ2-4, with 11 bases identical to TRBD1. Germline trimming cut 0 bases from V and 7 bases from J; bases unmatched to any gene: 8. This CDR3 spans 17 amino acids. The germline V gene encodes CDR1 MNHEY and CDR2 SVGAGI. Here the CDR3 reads CASSYSGGTGGVNIQYF. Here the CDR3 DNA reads TGTGCCAGCAGTTACTCGGGGGGGACAGGGGGAGTGAACATTCAGTACTTC.

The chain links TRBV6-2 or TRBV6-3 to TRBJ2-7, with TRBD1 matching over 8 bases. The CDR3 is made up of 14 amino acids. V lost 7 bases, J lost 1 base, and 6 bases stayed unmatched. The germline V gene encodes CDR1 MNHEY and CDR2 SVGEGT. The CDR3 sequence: CASTDGTGSYEQYF. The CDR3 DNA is TGTGCCAGCACCGATGGGACAGGATCCTACGAGCAGTACTTC.

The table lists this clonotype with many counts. CDR3 residues: CASSYRARQIYGYTF. CDR3 nucleotide sequence: TGTGCCAGCAGTTATCGGGCTCGACAAATCTATGGCTACACCTTC. This rearrangement joins TRBV6-5 to TRBJ1-2; D is undetermined. V dropped 3 bases and J dropped 4 bases, with 15 bases sitting between them. The germline gives CDR1 MNHEY, CDR2 SVGAGI. This CDR3 spans 15 amino acids.

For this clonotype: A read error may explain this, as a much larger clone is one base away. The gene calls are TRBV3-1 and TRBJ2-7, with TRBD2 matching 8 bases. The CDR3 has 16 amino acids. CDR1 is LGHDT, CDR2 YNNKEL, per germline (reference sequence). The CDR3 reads CASSPTPMTSVYEQHF. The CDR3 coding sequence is TGTGCCAGCAGCCCAACCCCGATGACTAGCGTTTACGAGCAGCACTTC.

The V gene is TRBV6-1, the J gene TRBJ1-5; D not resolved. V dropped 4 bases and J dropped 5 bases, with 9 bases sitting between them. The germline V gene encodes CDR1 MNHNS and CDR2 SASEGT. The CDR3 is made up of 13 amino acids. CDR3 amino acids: CASSGQLHQPQHF. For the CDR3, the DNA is TGTGCCAGCAGTGGGCAGTTACATCAGCCCCAGCATTTT.

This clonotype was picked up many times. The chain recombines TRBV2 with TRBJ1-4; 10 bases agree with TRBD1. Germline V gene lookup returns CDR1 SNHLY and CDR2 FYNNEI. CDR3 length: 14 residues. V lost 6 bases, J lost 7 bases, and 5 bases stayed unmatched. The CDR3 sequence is CASRLGQGSEKLFF. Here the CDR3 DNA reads TGTGCCAGCAGGCTGGGACAGGGGAGTGAAAAACTGTTTTTT.

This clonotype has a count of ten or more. CDR3 nucleotides: TGTGCCAGCAGTTTACCGGGCTTCTCTGGGGCCAACGTCCTGACTTTC. Protein sequence: CASSLPGFSGANVLTF. This chain joins TRBV28 and TRBJ2-6; D unclear. The CDR3 consists of 16 residues. Trimming left V 2 bases short and J 0 bases short, with 8 bases between. Germline V gene lookup returns CDR1 MDHEN and CDR2 SYDVKM.

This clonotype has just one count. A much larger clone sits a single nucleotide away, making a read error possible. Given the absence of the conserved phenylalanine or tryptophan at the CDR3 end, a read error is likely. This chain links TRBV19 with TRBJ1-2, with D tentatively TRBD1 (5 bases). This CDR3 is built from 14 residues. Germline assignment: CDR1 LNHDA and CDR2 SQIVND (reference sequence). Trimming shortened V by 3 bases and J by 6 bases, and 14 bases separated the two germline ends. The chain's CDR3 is CASSMDDSYNGYTV. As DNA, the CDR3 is TGTGCCAGTAGTATGGATGACAGTTACAATGGCTACACCGTC.

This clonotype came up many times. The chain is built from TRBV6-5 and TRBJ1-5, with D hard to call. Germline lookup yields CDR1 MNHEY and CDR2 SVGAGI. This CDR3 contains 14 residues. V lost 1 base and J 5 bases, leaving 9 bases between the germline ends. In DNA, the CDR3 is TGTGCCAGCAGTTACTACAACCCCTATCAGCCCCAGCATTTT. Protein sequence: CASSYYNPYQPQHF.

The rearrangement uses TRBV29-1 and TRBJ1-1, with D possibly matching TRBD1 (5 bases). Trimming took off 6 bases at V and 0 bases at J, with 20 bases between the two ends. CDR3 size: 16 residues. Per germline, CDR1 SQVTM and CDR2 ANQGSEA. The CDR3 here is CSVTARDGLMNTEAFF. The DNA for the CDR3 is TGCAGCGTGACCGCTCGGGACGGATTAATGAACACTGAAGCTTTCTTT.

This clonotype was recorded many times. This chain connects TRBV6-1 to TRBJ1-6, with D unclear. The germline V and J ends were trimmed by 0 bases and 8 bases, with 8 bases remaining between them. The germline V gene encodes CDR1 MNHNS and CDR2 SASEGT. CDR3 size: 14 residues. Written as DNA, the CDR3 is TGTGCCAGCAGTGAAGCAGGGATGGATTCACCCCTCCACTTT. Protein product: CASSEAGMDSPLHF.

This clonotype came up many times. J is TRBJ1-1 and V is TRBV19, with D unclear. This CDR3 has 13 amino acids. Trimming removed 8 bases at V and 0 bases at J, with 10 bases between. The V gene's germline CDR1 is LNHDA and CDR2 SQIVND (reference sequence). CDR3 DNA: TGTGCCAGTGGCCGCTCTTTGAACACTGAAGCTTTCTTT. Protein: CASGRSLNTEAFF.

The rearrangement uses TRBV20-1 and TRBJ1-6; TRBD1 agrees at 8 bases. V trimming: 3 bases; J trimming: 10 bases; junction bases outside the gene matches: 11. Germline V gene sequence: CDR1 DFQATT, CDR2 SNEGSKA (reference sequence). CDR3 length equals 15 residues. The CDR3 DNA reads TGCAGTGCTAGTTACTCGCGACAGGGGCGATCACCCCTCCACTTT. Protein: CSASYSRQGRSPLHF.

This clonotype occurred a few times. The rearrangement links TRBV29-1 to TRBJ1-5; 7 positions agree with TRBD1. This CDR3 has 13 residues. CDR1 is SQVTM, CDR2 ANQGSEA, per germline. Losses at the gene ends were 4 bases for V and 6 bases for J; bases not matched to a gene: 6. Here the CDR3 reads CSVAGRQGQPQHF. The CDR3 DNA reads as TGCAGCGTTGCAGGGAGACAGGGTCAGCCCCAGCATTTT.

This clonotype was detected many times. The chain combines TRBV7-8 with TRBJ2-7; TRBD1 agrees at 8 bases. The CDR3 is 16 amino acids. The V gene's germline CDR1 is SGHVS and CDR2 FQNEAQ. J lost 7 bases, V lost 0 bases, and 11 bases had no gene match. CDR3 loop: CASSLAEIDRGGEQYF. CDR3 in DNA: TGTGCCAGCAGCTTAGCCGAAATTGACAGGGGTGGAGAGCAGTACTTC.

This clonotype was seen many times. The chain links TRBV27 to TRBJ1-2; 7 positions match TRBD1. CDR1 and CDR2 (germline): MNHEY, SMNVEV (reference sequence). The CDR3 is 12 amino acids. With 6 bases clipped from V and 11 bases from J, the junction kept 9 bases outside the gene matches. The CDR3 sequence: CASSRDSGSYTF. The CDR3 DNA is TGTGCCAGCAGCCGGGACAGTGGTTCTTACACCTTC.